Listed below are T cell receptor beta chains from one sample, sequenced in a study of regulatory and conventional T cells in RAG deficiency. Profiling relied on immunoSEQ multiplex PCR, and the TCRdb table lists in-frame clones only, not all of them. The sample carries tens of thousands of clones, about 89% recorded once. These data were also filed under a second study, of regulatory T cells.

The sample consisted of Tregs sorted from blood. Every receptor here comes from a human donor in good health. The CDR3 runs from the conserved cysteine through the conserved F or W. D genes are given only for firm matches. Not all rows give a size; the values are once, few, many and, for expanded clones, a class.

j_gene,v_gene,abundance,d_gene,CDR3aa,CDR3nt
TRBJ1-4,TRBV18,NA,NA,CASSPLPFGRGNEKLFF,TGTGCCAGCTCACCACTGCCGTTTGGCAGGGGTAATGAAAAACTGTTTTTT
TRBJ2-2,TRBV29-1,NA,NA,CSGRGTGELFF,TGCAGCGGGCGGGGCACCGGGGAGCTGTTTTTT
TRBJ1-2,TRBV2,NA,TRBD1,CASSEARLGRGLPNYGYTF,TGTGCCAGCAGTGAAGCGCGGCTTGGCAGGGGGCTACCTAACTATGGCTACACCTTC
TRBJ1-2,TRBV5-6,NA,NA,CASSWTRNYGYTF,TGTGCCAGCAGCTGGACAAGGAACTATGGCTACACCTTC
TRBJ2-7,TRBV5-4,once,NA,CASSFESGREQYF,TGTGCCAGCAGCTTTGAGAGCGGGCGGGAGCAGTACTTC
TRBJ2-7,TRBV6-6,NA,NA,CASSPARAAYEQYF,TGTGCCAGCAGTCCCGCCAGGGCTGCCTACGAGCAGTACTTC
TRBJ1-3,TRBV12-5,NA,NA,CASGLGQFGNTIYF,TGTGCTAGTGGTTTGGGACAGTTCGGAAACACCATATATTTT
TRBJ1-6,TRBV6-5,NA,TRBD1,CASSPGQGLSPLHF,TGTGCCAGCAGCCCCGGACAGGGGTTGTCGCCCCTCCACTTT
TRBJ2-7,TRBV28,once,NA,CASSSPGRGVYEQYF,TGTGCCAGCAGTTCGCCGGGCAGGGGTGTCTACGAGCAGTACTTC
TRBJ2-7,TRBV10-2,NA,NA,CASSRWGGTYEQYF,TGCGCCAGCAGTAGGTGGGGTGGAACCTACGAGCAGTACTTC
TRBJ2-3,TRBV10-3,NA,TRBD1,CAIRTGAPTDTQYF,TGTGCCATCAGGACAGGGGCCCCCACAGATACGCAGTATTTT
TRBJ1-2,TRBV18,NA,NA,CASSAREGNYGYTF,TGTGCCAGCTCGGCACGGGAGGGGAACTATGGCTACACCTTC
TRBJ1-1,TRBV6-1,once,NA,CASHTKNTEAFF,TGTGCCAGCCACACAAAGAACACTGAAGCTTTCTTT
TRBJ1-1,TRBV11-1,NA,NA,CASSLLGRTEAFF,TGTGCCAGCAGCTTACTGGGTCGAACTGAAGCTTTCTTT
TRBJ1-5,TRBV18,NA,NA,CASSPQANQPQHF,TGTGCCAGCTCACCACAGGCGAATCAGCCCCAGCATTTT
TRBJ1-6,TRBV12-5,NA,TRBD1,CASVTGGAGNSPLHF,TGTGCTAGTGTCACAGGGGGCGCGGGAAATTCACCCCTCCACTTT
TRBJ1-5,TRBV5-1,few,NA,CASSAGTGRNQPQHF,TGCGCCAGCAGCGCGGGGACTGGGAGAAATCAGCCCCAGCATTTT
TRBJ2-7,TRBV30,NA,NA,CAWSWAASYEQYF,TGTGCCTGGAGTTGGGCAGCCTCCTACGAGCAGTACTTC
TRBJ1-6,TRBV5-4,NA,NA,CASSSRQAVYNSPLHF,TGTGCCAGCAGCTCACGACAGGCGGTCTATAATTCACCCCTCCACTTT
TRBJ1-3,TRBV11-1,NA,NA,CASSIDSGNTIYF,TGTGCCAGCAGCATAGACTCTGGAAACACCATATATTTT
TRBJ1-1,TRBV5-8,NA,NA,CASSFPGWGTEAFF,TGTGCCAGCAGCTTTCCTGGGTGGGGCACTGAAGCTTTCTTT
TRBJ2-3,TRBV18,NA,NA,CASSPPGDTQYF,TGTGCCAGCTCACCACCGGGGGATACGCAGTATTTT
TRBJ2-7,TRBV6-6,NA,NA,CASSYRGAYEQYF,TGTGCCAGCAGTTATAGGGGGGCCTACGAGCAGTACTTC
TRBJ1-4,TRBV7-8,once,TRBD1,CASKDRGREKLFF,TGTGCCAGCAAGGACAGGGGGCGTGAAAAACTGTTTTTT
TRBJ2-5,TRBV6-5,NA,TRBD1,CASSYRGNRGQETQYF,TGTGCCAGCAGTTACAGGGGTAACAGGGGCCAGGAGACCCAGTACTTC
TRBJ1-6,TRBV19,NA,NA,CASSRRQINSPLHF,TGTGCCAGTAGTAGGAGACAGATTAATTCACCCCTCCACTTT
TRBJ1-5,TRBV5-4,NA,NA,CASSLNGRGNQPQHF,TGTGCCAGCAGCCTAAACGGCAGGGGCAATCAGCCCCAGCATTTT
TRBJ2-5,TRBV25-1,NA,TRBD2,CASRVPTSGGGETQYF,TGTGCCAGCAGGGTGCCGACTAGCGGGGGAGGTGAGACCCAGTACTTC
TRBJ1-1,TRBV6-1,NA,NA,CATAMGGMNTEAFF,TGTGCCACCGCGATGGGGGGCATGAACACTGAAGCTTTCTTT
TRBJ2-1,TRBV7-7,NA,TRBD2,CASSPGLAGAGEQFF,TGTGCTAGCAGCCCCGGACTAGCGGGGGCGGGGGAGCAGTTCTTC
TRBJ2-2,TRBV7-9,once,TRBD1,CARGQDSNTGELFF,TGTGCCAGGGGACAGGACTCGAACACCGGGGAGCTGTTTTTT
TRBJ1-1,TRBV7-6,NA,NA,CASSQGSVGTEAFF,TGTGCCAGCAGCCAAGGTTCAGTAGGAACTGAAGCTTTCTTT
TRBJ1-1,TRBV2,NA,NA,CASVWGFTGMNTEAFF,TGTGCCAGCGTCTGGGGTTTTACAGGGATGAACACTGAAGCTTTCTTT
TRBJ1-4,TRBV6-6,NA,NA,CASSYGATNEKLFF,TGTGCCAGCAGTTACGGGGCAACTAATGAAAAACTGTTTTTT
TRBJ1-2,TRBV19,NA,TRBD1,CASSRQGRDGYTF,TGTGCCAGTAGTCGACAGGGACGGGATGGCTACACCTTC
TRBJ1-6,TRBV10-3,NA,NA,CAISGGGSRSPLHF,TGTGCCATCAGTGGAGGGGGGTCGCGATCACCCCTCCACTTT
TRBJ1-3,TRBV29-1,NA,TRBD1,CSVGTGNTIYF,TGCAGCGTTGGGACAGGGAACACCATATATTTT
TRBJ2-7,TRBV7-9,NA,NA,CASSLAGRAKQYF,TGTGCCAGCAGCTTAGCCGGCAGGGCCAAGCAGTACTTC
TRBJ1-2,TRBV4-1,once,NA,CASSQDVTLYGYTF,TGCGCCAGCAGCCAAGATGTAACCCTCTATGGCTACACCTTC
TRBJ1-2,TRBV20-1,NA,NA,CSPGTAYGYTF,TGCAGTCCCGGGACGGCTTATGGCTACACCTTC
TRBJ1-5,TRBV18,NA,NA,CASSRRVDNQPQHF,TGTGCCAGCTCACGCAGGGTGGACAATCAGCCCCAGCATTTT
TRBJ2-2,TRBV2,NA,NA,CASSEESSRSGELFF,TGTGCCAGCAGTGAGGAGAGTAGTCGTTCCGGGGAGCTGTTTTTT
TRBJ2-7,TRBV19,NA,NA,CASSIRKAISTYEQYF,TGTGCCAGTAGTATCCGGAAGGCTATCTCAACCTACGAGCAGTACTTC
TRBJ1-6,TRBV18,NA,NA,CASSIEEGLTPLHF,TGTGCCAGCTCCATAGAAGAGGGGTTGACACCCCTCCACTTT
TRBJ1-1,TRBV11-2,NA,NA,CASSPRMVTEAFF,TGTGCCAGCAGCCCCCGGATGGTGACTGAAGCTTTCTTT
TRBJ2-3,TRBV5-4,once,NA,CASSPTMVSSTDTQYF,TGTGCCAGCAGCCCAACCATGGTTTCTAGCACAGATACGCAGTATTTT
TRBJ2-5,TRBV15,NA,TRBD1,CATSHTTGLRETQYF,TGTGCCACCAGTCATACGACAGGGCTCCGAGAGACCCAGTACTTC
TRBJ2-3,TRBV4-1,NA,TRBD2,CASSYLAGGPDTQYF,TGCGCCAGCAGCTACCTAGCGGGGGGGCCAGATACGCAGTATTTT
TRBJ1-2,TRBV4-1,NA,NA,CASSQGGGYTF,TGCGCCAGCAGCCAAGGGGGCGGCTACACCTTC
TRBJ1-6,TRBV28,NA,NA,CASSVQADYSPLHF,TGTGCCAGCAGTGTCCAGGCTGATTATTCACCCCTCCACTTT
TRBJ1-2,TRBV18,NA,NA,CASSQTGYGYTF,TGTGCCAGCTCACAAACAGGCTATGGCTACACCTTC
TRBJ1-1,TRBV2,once,NA,CATMRAGLSTEAFF,TGTGCCACTATGAGAGCGGGGCTGAGCACTGAAGCTTTCTTT
TRBJ1-5,TRBV19,NA,TRBD1,CASRDRVDQPQHF,TGTGCCAGTAGGGACAGGGTTGATCAGCCCCAGCATTTT
TRBJ2-7,TRBV2,NA,NA,CASRALGGVEQYF,TGTGCCAGCAGGGCACTAGGGGGGGTTGAGCAGTACTTC
TRBJ1-1,TRBV11-2,NA,NA,CASSLGRQSWSTEAFF,TGTGCCAGCAGCTTAGGTCGACAGAGTTGGTCCACTGAAGCTTTCTTT
TRBJ1-2,TRBV6-5,NA,TRBD1,CASRSTGRYGYTF,TGTGCCAGCAGGTCGACAGGGCGCTATGGCTACACCTTC
TRBJ1-1,TRBV29-1,NA,NA,CSVDRGYTEAFF,TGCAGCGTTGATCGGGGTTACACTGAAGCTTTCTTT